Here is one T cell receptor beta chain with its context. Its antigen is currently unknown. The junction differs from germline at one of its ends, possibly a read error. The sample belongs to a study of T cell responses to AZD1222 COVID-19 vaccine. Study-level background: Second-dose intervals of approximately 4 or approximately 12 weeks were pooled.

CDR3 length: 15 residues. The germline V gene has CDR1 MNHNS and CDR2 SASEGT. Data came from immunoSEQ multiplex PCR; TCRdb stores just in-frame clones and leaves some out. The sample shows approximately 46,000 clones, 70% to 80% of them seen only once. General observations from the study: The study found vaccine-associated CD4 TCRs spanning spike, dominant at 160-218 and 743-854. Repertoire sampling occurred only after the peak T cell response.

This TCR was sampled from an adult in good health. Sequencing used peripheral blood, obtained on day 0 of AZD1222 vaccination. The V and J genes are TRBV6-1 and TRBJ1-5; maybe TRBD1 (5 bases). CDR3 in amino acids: CASTERGLSNQPQHF. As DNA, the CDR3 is TGTGCCAGCACTGAAAGGGGATTGAGCAATCAGCCCCAGCATTTT.